These 16 T cell receptor beta chains share one sample of origin, sequenced in a study of T cell changes during pregnancy in multiple sclerosis. The method was immunoSEQ multiplex PCR; TCRdb's version includes in-frame clones alone and lacks a portion of them. The sample carries 80,000 to 100,000 clones, 85% to 95% recorded once. Specimen: peripheral blood, collected after pregnancy. The receptors shown here come from a female donor with multiple sclerosis, enrolled in a pregnancy study.

The chain employs TRBV7-9 and TRBJ2-1, with 11 bases that match TRBD2. V lost 5 bases, J lost 6 bases, and 9 bases stayed unmatched. CDR3 size: 16 residues. Germline CDR1 reads SEHNR; CDR2 reads FQNEAQ (reference sequence). This CDR3 is CASSVTLAGETNEQFF. The CDR3 DNA reads as TGTGCCAGCAGCGTAACACTAGCGGGAGAGACCAATGAGCAGTTCTTC.

This clone appeared a single time. For the CDR3, the DNA is TGTGCCAGCAGCTTAGCTTTGGGGACTAGCGGGAGTGTCAACACCGGGGAGCTGTTTTTT. As protein: CASSLALGTSGSVNTGELFF. This chain connects TRBV11-3 to TRBJ2-2; 14 bases fit TRBD2. The V gene end was trimmed by 1 base and the J gene end by 2 bases; junction bases not matched to a gene: 9. The CDR3 sequence is 20 residues long. The V gene's germline CDR1 is SGHNT and CDR2 YENEEA.

V is TRBV28 and J is TRBJ2-5, with 12 nucleotides matching TRBD2. From germline, CDR1 is MDHEN and CDR2 SYDVKM. Losses at the gene ends were 4 bases for V and 5 bases for J; bases not matched to a gene: 17. This CDR3 is built from 19 residues. DNA for the CDR3: TGTGCCAGCAGTTCGCCAAGGACTAGCGGGACTCGGGGTAGGGAGACCCAGTACTTC. It specifies CASSSPRTSGTRGRETQYF.

This clone has only one observation. The J gene is TRBJ1-4, the V gene TRBV19, with D maybe TRBD1 (6 bases). Per germline, CDR1 LNHDA and CDR2 SQIVND (reference sequence). V gave up 9 bases and J gave up 2 bases, with 13 bases separating them. The CDR3 is 14 residues long. The CDR3 DNA follows: TGTGCCAGCAGCAGGGGTGCGACTAATGAAAAACTGTTTTTT. The encoded protein is CASSRGATNEKLFF.

The chain joins TRBV6-1 to TRBJ2-3, with TRBD2 matching 8 bases. The CDR3 runs 16 residues. The germline CDR1 and CDR2 sequences are MNHNS and SASEGT. With V trimmed by 4 bases and J by 2 bases, 8 bases remained unmatched. The CDR3 DNA follows: TGTGCCAGCAGTGCCCTGGCGGGAGGTTACACAGATACGCAGTATTTT. It codes for CASSALAGGYTDTQYF.

This chain connects TRBV9 to TRBJ2-2; TRBD2 is a possible D gene (6 bases). V shed 2 bases and J shed 4 bases, with 12 bases lying between them. The CDR3 runs to 15 residues. Germline assignment: CDR1 SGDLS and CDR2 YYNGEE. This chain's CDR3 is CASSVLARITGELFF. The CDR3 DNA reads as TGTGCCAGCAGCGTGCTAGCGAGAATCACCGGGGAGCTGTTTTTT.

The chain has TRBV5-6 and TRBJ2-7; 10 nucleotides match TRBD2. The CDR3 is 18 residues long. Germline V gene lookup returns CDR1 SGHDT and CDR2 YYEEEE. J was trimmed by 5 bases and V by 5 bases; bases with no gene match: 19. CDR3 sequence: CASSPLTAGGAISDEQYF. The CDR3 DNA reads as TGTGCCAGCAGTCCCTTGACAGCGGGAGGGGCCATCTCGGACGAGCAGTACTTC.

Of note for this clone: The sample has other DNA sequences that encode this CDR3 too. This sequence joins TRBV5-1 and TRBJ2-7, with D maybe TRBD2 (6 bases). The germline V and J ends were trimmed by 4 bases and 3 bases, with 8 bases remaining between them. Germline V lookup: CDR1 SGHRS, CDR2 YFSETQ. The CDR3 is 12 residues long. CDR3 sequence reads: CASSPGGYEQYF. The CDR3 nucleotides read TGCGCCAGCAGCCCCGGGGGCTACGAGCAGTACTTC.

V is TRBV7-6 and J is TRBJ2-5, with 7 positions matching TRBD2. Germline lookup yields CDR1 SGHVS and CDR2 FNYEAQ. V dropped 0 bases and J dropped 10; count of bases not matched to a gene: 8. There are 14 residues in the CDR3. The CDR3 protein is CASSLASGRSFQYF. The CDR3 DNA reads as TGTGCCAGCAGCTTAGCTTCCGGGAGGTCCTTCCAGTACTTC.

The chain combines TRBV5-1 with TRBJ2-7; 10 bases fit TRBD1. Germline CDR1 reads SGHRS; CDR2 reads YFSETQ. The CDR3 sequence is 16 residues long. V lost 2 bases to trimming and J lost 3 bases; unmatched junction nucleotides: 8. In nucleotides, the CDR3 is TGCGCCAGCAGCTTTGGGACAGGGGCTGGCGGCTACGAGCAGTACTTC. It specifies CASSFGTGAGGYEQYF.

CDR3 residues: CASSLTSGATDTQYF. CDR3 DNA: TGCGCCAGCAGCTTGACTAGCGGGGCCACAGATACGCAGTATTTT. The J gene is TRBJ2-3, the V gene TRBV4-3, with TRBD2 matching over 11 bases. The CDR3 runs to 15 residues. The V gene's germline CDR1 is LGHNA and CDR2 YSLEER. The J segment lost 2 bases and the V segment lost 5 bases, leaving 3 bases of the junction unmatched.

This sequence joins TRBV6-6 and TRBJ2-1, with 9 bases that match TRBD2. Losses at the gene ends were 6 bases for V and 5 bases for J; bases not matched to a gene: 8. The CDR3 totals 15 residues. Germline-derived CDR1 and CDR2 are MNHNY and SVGAGI (reference sequence). CDR3 sequence reads: CASSQIAGDHNEQFF. CDR3 DNA: TGTGCCAGCAGCCAGATAGCGGGAGATCACAATGAGCAGTTCTTC.

This sequence joins TRBV5-1 and TRBJ2-1, with 9 bases matching TRBD2. CDR3 size: 17 residues. The V segment lost 0 bases and the J segment 4 bases; nucleotides outside the gene matches: 8. Germline CDR1 SGHRS, CDR2 YFSETQ. CDR3 amino acids: CASSLAWAGGPYNEQFF. CDR3 DNA: TGCGCCAGCAGCTTGGCCTGGGCGGGAGGGCCGTACAATGAGCAGTTCTTC.

CDR3 nucleotide sequence: TGTGCCAGCAGTTACACGATATGGGACACGGACACTGAAGCTTTCTTT. Amino acids: CASSYTIWDTDTEAFF. The chain joins TRBV6-5 to TRBJ1-1; D possibly corresponds to TRBD1 (6 bases). The germline V gene encodes CDR1 MNHEY and CDR2 SVGAGI. V lost 2 bases, J lost 3 bases, and 16 bases lay in between. The CDR3 sequence is 16 residues long.

The chain couples TRBV9 to TRBJ2-1; 8 nucleotides line up with TRBD2. J gave up 4 bases and V 0 bases, and 12 bases lay outside the gene matches. The CDR3 consists of 18 residues. In germline, CDR1 is SGDLS, CDR2 YYNGEE. For the CDR3, the DNA is TGTGCCAGCAGCGTAGGAGGACACGGGACTAGTTATTACAATGAGCAGTTCTTC. It codes for CASSVGGHGTSYYNEQFF.

The chain recombines TRBV18 with TRBJ2-1, with unresolved D. The CDR3 is 12 residues long. The germline V gene has CDR1 KGHSH and CDR2 LQKENI. Trimming removed 2 bases at V and 6 bases at J, with 5 bases between. CDR3 protein: CASSPSRNEQFF. The CDR3 DNA is TGTGCCAGCTCACCATCGCGCAATGAGCAGTTCTTC.